Listed here are 5 T cell receptor beta chains from one sample, sequenced in a study of blood T cell repertoires in COVID-19. The data were produced by immunoSEQ multiplex PCR, yet TCRdb's version contains in-frame clones alone and is incomplete. The data hold about 200,000 clones, with 85% to 95% observed a single time. Sequencing was carried out using peripheral blood. The receptors here all came from a man aged 25 to 45 with COVID-19, enrolled during active disease.

The rearrangement joins TRBV9 to TRBJ1-5, with 8 bases lining up with TRBD1. CDR1 and CDR2 from the germline V gene are SGDLS and YYNGEE. This CDR3 has 14 residues. After removal of 2 bases from V and 3 bases from J, the junction contained 1 base not matched to a gene. The CDR3 DNA sequence: TGTGCCAGCAGCGTGACAGGGGCCAATCAGCCCCAGCATTTT. This codes for CASSVTGANQPQHF.

The rearrangement links TRBV19 to TRBJ2-1; 12 positions agree with TRBD1. V lost 6 bases and J lost 7; bases outside the gene matches: 7. Germline CDR1 reads LNHDA; CDR2 reads SQIVND (reference sequence). The CDR3 length is 15 residues. DNA for the CDR3: TGTGCCAGTAGCGTCCGGGACAGGGGGCTTAATGAGCAGTTCTTC. As protein: CASSVRDRGLNEQFF. The full variable domain, completed using reference TRBV19 and TRBJ2-1, is DGGITQSPKYLFRKEGQNVTLSCEQNLNHDAMYWYRQDPGQGLRLIYYSQIVNDFQKGDIAEGYSVSREKKESFPLTVTSAQKNPTAFYLCASSVRDRGLNEQFFGPGTRLTVL.

The rearrangement joins TRBV6-5 to TRBJ1-1, with D possibly matching TRBD1 (6 bases). Germline V gives CDR1 MNHEY, CDR2 SVGAGI. V shed 6 bases and J shed 10 bases, with 15 bases lying between them. The CDR3 contains 12 residues. The CDR3, as DNA: TGTGCCAGCAGCGACCACAGGGACCTAGCTTTCTTT. This gives the protein CASSDHRDLAFF.

This sequence joins TRBV7-3 and TRBJ2-2, with D hard to call. V lost 2 bases and J 1 base, leaving 5 bases between the germline ends. CDR1 and CDR2 from the germline V gene are SGHTA and FQGTGA. CDR3 size: 14 residues. The CDR3 DNA follows: TGTGCCAGCAGCTTACAGAAGAACACCGGGGAGCTGTTTTTT. Translation gives CASSLQKNTGELFF.

J is TRBJ2-1 and V is TRBV7-9; D is unclear. The germline V gene encodes CDR1 SEHNR and CDR2 FQNEAQ (reference sequence). V was trimmed by 1 base and J by 7 bases, leaving 14 bases between them. The CDR3 length is 15 residues. The CDR3 DNA sequence: TGTGCCAGCAGCTTAGAAGCATACAAGGAGAATGAGCAGTTCTTC. Protein sequence: CASSLEAYKENEQFF. Complete variable domain (other parts from reference TRBV7-9 and TRBJ2-1): DTGVSQNPRHKITKRGQNVTFRCDPISEHNRLYWYRQTLGQGPEFLTYFQNEAQLEKSRLLSDRFSAERPKGSFSTLEIQRTEQGDSAMYLCASSLEAYKENEQFFGPGTRLTVL.